This T cell receptor beta chain originates from a study of OX40 agonist ivuxolimab in advanced cancers. Study-level information: At about 82% male, the cohort had a mean age of roughly 60 years, ranging from roughly 20 to 80. Previous treatment with anti-PD-1, anti-PD-L1 or anti-CTLA-4 therapy was allowed; about 40% had received some.

The study's findings and limits: Partly responding patients at 0.1-3.0 mg/kg showed some of the smallest clonal expansion. Certain nonresponding patients likewise had low normalized T-cell clonal expansion.

Repertoires were generated with immunoSEQ multiplex PCR, while TCRdb's copy carries only in-frame clones and drops some. This sample has about 20,000 clones, with about 83% found just once. Note on this clone: Its antigen remains unknown.

Trimming removed 5 bases from V and 3 bases from J, with 8 bases in between. CDR1 and CDR2 from the germline V gene are SEHNR and FQNEAQ (reference sequence). This CDR3 has 12 residues. Sequenced here: CD4+ or CD8+ T cells sorted from blood, sampled in a trial of the OX40 agonist ivuxolimab. The TCR originated in an adult with an advanced solid tumor such as melanoma, head and neck, liver or kidney cancer. This chain connects TRBV7-9 to TRBJ2-7; D not certain. The CDR3 protein is CASSPPGYEQYF. The CDR3 nucleotides are TGTGCCAGCAGCCCCCCCGGCTACGAGCAGTACTTC.